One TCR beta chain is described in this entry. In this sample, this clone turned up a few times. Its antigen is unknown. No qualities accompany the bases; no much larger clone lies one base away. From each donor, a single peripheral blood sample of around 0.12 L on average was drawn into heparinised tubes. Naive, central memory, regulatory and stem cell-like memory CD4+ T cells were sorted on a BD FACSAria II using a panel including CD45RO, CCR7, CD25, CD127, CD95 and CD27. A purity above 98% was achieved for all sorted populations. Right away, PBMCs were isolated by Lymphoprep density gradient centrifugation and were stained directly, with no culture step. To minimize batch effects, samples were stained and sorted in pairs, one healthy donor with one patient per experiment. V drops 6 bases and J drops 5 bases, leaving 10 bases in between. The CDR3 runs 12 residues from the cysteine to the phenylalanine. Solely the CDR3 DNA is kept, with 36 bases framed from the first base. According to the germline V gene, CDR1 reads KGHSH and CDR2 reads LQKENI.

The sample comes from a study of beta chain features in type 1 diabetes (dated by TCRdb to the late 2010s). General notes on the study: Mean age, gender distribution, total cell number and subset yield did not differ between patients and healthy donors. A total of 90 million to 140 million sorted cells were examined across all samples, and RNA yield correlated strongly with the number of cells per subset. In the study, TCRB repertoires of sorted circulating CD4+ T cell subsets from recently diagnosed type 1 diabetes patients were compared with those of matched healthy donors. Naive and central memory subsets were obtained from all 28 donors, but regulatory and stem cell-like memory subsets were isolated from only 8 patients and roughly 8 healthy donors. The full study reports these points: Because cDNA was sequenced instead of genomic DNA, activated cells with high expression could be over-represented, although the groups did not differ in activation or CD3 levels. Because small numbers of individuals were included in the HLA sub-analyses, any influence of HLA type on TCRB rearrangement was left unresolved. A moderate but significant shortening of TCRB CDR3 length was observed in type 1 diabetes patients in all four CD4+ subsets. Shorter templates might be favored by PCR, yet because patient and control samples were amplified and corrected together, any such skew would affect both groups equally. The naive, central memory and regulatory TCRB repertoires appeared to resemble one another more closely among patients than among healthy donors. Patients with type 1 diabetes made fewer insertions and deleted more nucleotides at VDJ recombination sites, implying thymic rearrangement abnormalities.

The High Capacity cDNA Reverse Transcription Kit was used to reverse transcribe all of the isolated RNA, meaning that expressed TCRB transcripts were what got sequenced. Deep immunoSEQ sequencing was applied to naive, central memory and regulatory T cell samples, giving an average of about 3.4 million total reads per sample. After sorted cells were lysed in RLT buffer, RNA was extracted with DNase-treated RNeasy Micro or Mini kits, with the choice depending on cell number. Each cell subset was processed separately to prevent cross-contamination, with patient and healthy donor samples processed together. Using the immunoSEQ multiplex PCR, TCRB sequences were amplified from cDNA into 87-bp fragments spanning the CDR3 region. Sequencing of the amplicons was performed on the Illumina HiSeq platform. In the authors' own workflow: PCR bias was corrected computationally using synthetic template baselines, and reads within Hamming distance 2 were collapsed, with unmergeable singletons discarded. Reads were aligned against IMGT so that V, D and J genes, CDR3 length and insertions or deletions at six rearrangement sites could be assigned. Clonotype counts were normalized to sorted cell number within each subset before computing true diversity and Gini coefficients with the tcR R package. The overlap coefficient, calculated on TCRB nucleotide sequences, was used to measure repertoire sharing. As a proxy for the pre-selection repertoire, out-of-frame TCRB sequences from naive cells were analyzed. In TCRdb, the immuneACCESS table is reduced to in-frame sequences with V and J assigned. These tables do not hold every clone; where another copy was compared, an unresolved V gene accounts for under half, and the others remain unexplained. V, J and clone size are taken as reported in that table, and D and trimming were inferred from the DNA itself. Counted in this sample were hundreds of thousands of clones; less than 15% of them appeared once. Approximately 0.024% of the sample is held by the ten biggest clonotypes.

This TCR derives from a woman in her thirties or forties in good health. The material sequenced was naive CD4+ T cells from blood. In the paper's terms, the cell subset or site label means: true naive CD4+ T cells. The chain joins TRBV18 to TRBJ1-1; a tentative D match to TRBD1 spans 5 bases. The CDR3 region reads CASSFRETEAFF. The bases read TGTGCCAGCTCGTTCAGGGAAACTGAAGCTTTCTTT.